This is a list of T cell receptor beta chains from one sample in a study of radiotherapy plus CTLA-4 blockade in lung cancer. Sequencing used immunoSEQ multiplex PCR; TCRdb keeps in-frame clones, though not all of them. The table has approximately 80,000 clones, about 79% seen once; the top ten hold approximately 24%. This sample comprised peripheral blood, obtained from a patient treated with radiotherapy plus ipilimumab. Receptors were obtained from a human donor with non-small cell lung cancer whose response to radiotherapy plus ipilimumab could not be evaluated. Some clones in this sample may be carry-over from other donors' samples. Both conserved end residues are trimmed from each CDR3. A D gene is named only where the DNA matches it firmly. Not all rows give a size; the values are once, few, many and, for expanded clones, a class.

abundance: -
v_gene: TRBV29-1
d_gene: -
j_gene: TRBJ1-2
CDR3aa: SVGITGYT

abundance: once
v_gene: TRBV6-1
d_gene: -
j_gene: TRBJ1-4
CDR3aa: ASSGGISTNEKLF

abundance: once
v_gene: TRBV28
d_gene: TRBD2
j_gene: TRBJ2-5
CDR3aa: ASSISGEGQETQY

abundance: -
v_gene: TRBV5-1
d_gene: TRBD2
j_gene: TRBJ2-1
CDR3aa: ASSLPRGGLNNEQF

abundance: -
v_gene: TRBV4-2
d_gene: TRBD2
j_gene: TRBJ2-5
CDR3aa: ASSQDLLATSGGGEETQY

abundance: -
v_gene: TRBV9
d_gene: -
j_gene: TRBJ2-1
CDR3aa: ASSVRDTVAYNEQF

abundance: once
v_gene: TRBV18
d_gene: -
j_gene: TRBJ2-6
CDR3aa: ASSTRPDIYKSRANVLT

abundance: -
v_gene: TRBV28
d_gene: TRBD1
j_gene: TRBJ2-5
CDR3aa: ASSFRTGRGETQY

abundance: -
v_gene: TRBV5-4
d_gene: TRBD1
j_gene: TRBJ1-1
CDR3aa: ASSLGTGGVLNTEAF

abundance: -
v_gene: TRBV12-5
d_gene: TRBD1
j_gene: TRBJ1-1
CDR3aa: ASGRTGGGTEAF

abundance: -
v_gene: TRBV6-5
d_gene: -
j_gene: TRBJ1-2
CDR3aa: ASSQGGGVDGYT

abundance: -
v_gene: TRBV19
d_gene: -
j_gene: TRBJ1-1
CDR3aa: ASSIVMNTEAF

abundance: -
v_gene: TRBV5-6
d_gene: -
j_gene: TRBJ1-4
CDR3aa: ASSRAPGGNEKLF

abundance: -
v_gene: TRBV19
d_gene: -
j_gene: TRBJ1-2
CDR3aa: ASSMNTNYGYT

abundance: -
v_gene: TRBV18
d_gene: TRBD2
j_gene: -
CDR3aa: ASSQSGVTYEQY

abundance: -
v_gene: TRBV4-1
d_gene: TRBD1
j_gene: TRBJ1-2
CDR3aa: ASSQYRGRKYGYT

abundance: once
v_gene: TRBV7-2
d_gene: -
j_gene: TRBJ2-5
CDR3aa: ASTLGGTQY